This TCR beta chain was captured by sequencing in a study of cytomegalovirus exposure and HLA in healthy donors. The assay was immunoSEQ multiplex PCR, and TCRdb's table has in-frame clones only and misses some. The sample yields 190,000 or so clones, 65% to 90% seen once. Trimming pared 4 bases from V and 0 bases from J, leaving 5 bases between. The CDR3 sequence is 12 residues long. Germline loops: CDR1 SQVTM, CDR2 ANQGSEA. Sequenced: PBMCs. This chain joins TRBV29-1 and TRBJ2-3, with unresolved D. This clonotype originated in a woman aged 25 to 45 in good health and CMV-seropositive. CDR3 protein: CSVAVSTDTQYF. As DNA, the CDR3 is TGCAGCGTTGCTGTTAGCACAGATACGCAGTATTTT.